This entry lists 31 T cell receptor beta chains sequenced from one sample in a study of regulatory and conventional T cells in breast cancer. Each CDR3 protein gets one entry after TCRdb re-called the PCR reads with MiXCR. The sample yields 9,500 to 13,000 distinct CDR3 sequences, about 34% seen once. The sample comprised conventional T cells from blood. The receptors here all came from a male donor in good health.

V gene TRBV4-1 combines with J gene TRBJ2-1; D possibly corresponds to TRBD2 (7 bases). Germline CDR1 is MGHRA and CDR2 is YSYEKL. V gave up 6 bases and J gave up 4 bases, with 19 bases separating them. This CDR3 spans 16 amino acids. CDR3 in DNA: TGCGCCAGCAGGCTGGGGGCGGGGGCGGAGTACAATGAGCAGTTCTTC. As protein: CASRLGAGAEYNEQFF.

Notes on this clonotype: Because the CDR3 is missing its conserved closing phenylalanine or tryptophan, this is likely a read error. CDR3 protein: CASRYRGGSYNSPLHS. The DNA for the CDR3 is TGTGCCAGCAGATACAGGGGAGGCTCCTATAATTCACCCCTCCACTCT. J is TRBJ1-6 and V is TRBV12-3 or TRBV12-4; 7 nucleotides agree with TRBD1. V dropped 6 bases and J dropped 0; count of bases not matched to a gene: 5. The CDR3 contains 16 residues.

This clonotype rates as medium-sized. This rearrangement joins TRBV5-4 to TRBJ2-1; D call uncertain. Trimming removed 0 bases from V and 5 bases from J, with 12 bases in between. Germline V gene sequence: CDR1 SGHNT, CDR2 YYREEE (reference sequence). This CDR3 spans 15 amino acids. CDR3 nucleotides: TGTGCCAGCAGCTTGGGATCCAAGTCCAACAATGAGCAGTTCTTC. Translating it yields CASSLGSKSNNEQFF.

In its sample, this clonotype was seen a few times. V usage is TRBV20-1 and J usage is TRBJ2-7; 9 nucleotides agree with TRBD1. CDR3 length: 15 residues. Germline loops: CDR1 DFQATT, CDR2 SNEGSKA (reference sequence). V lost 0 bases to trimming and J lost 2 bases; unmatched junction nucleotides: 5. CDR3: CSARDRDRVAYEQYF. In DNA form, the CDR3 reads TGCAGTGCTAGAGACCGGGACAGGGTTGCCTACGAGCAGTACTTC.

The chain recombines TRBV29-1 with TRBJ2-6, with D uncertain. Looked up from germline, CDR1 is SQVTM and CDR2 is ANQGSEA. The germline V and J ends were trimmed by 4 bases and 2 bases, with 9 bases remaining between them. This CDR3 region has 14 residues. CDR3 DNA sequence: TGCAGCGTTGGTCCCAGCACTGGGGCCAACGTCCTGACTTTC. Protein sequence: CSVGPSTGANVLTF.

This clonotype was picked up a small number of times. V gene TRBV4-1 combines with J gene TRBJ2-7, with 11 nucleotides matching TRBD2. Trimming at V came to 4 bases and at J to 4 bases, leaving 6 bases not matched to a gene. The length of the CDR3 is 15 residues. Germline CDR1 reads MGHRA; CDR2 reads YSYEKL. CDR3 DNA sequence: TGCGCCAGCAGCCCCCTAGCGGGGGGCCTATACGAGCAGTACTTC. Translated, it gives CASSPLAGGLYEQYF.

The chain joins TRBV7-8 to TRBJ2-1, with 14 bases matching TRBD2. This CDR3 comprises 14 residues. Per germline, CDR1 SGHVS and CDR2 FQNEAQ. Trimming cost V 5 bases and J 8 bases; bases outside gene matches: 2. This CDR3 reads CASSPGLAGDEQFF. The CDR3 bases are TGTGCCAGCAGCCCGGGACTAGCGGGGGATGAGCAGTTCTTC.

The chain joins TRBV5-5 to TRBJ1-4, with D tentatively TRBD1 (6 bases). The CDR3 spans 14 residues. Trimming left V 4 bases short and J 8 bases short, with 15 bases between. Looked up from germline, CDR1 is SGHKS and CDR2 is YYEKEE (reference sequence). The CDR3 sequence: CASSLRTAGEKLFF. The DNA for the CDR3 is TGTGCCAGCAGCCTCCGGACAGCGGGGGAAAAACTGTTTTTT.

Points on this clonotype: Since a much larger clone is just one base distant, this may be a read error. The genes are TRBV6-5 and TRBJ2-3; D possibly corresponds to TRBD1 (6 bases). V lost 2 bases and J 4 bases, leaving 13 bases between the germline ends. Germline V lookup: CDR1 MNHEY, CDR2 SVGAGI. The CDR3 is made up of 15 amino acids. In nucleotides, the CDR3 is TGTGCCAGCAGTTACGACAGGCTTATCGCAGATACGCAGTATTTT. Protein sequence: CASSYDRLIADTQYF.

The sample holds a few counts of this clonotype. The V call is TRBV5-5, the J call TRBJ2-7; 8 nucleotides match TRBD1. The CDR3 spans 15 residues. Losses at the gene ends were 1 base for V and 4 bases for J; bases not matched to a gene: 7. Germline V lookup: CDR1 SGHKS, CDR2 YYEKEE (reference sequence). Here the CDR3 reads CASSLRTGSFYEQYF. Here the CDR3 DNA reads TGTGCCAGCAGCTTGAGGACAGGGTCTTTTTACGAGCAGTACTTC. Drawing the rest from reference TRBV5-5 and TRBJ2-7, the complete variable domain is DAGVTQSPTHLIKTRGQQVTLRCSPISGHKSVSWYQQVLGQGPQFIFQYYEKEERGRGNFPDRFSARQFPNYSSELNVNALLLGDSALYLCASSLRTGSFYEQYFGPGTRLTVT.

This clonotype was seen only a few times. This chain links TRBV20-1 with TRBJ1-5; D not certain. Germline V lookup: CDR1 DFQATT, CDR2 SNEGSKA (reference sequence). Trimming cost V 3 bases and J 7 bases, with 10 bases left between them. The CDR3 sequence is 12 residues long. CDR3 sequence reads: CSASFGGQPQHF. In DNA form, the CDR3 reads TGCAGTGCTAGTTTCGGAGGGCAGCCCCAGCATTTT.

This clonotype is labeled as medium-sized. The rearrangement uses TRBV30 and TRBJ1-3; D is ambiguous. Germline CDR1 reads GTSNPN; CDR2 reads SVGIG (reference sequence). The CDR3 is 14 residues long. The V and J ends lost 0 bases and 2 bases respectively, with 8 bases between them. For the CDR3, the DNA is TGTGCCTGGAGTGTACCCCCGCCTGGAAACACCATATATTTT. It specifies CAWSVPPPGNTIYF.

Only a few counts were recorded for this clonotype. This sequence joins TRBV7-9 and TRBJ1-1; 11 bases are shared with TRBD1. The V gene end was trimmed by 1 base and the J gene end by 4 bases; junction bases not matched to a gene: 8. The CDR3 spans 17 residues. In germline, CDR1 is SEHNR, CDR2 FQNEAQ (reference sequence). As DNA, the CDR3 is TGTGCCAGCAGCTTAGTGGACAGGGGGCCAAAGGGCACTGAAGCTTTCTTT. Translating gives CASSLVDRGPKGTEAFF.

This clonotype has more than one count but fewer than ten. The CDR3 DNA sequence: TGTGCCAGCAGCATACCCCAGCAGGCAGGGGGAGACACTGAAGCTTTCTTT. It encodes CASSIPQQAGGDTEAFF. V is TRBV7-9 and J is TRBJ1-1; 7 bases are shared with TRBD1. J gave up 3 bases and V 5 bases, and 15 bases lay outside the gene matches. The CDR3 covers 17 residues. Germline V CDR1 and CDR2: SEHNR, FQNEAQ (reference sequence).

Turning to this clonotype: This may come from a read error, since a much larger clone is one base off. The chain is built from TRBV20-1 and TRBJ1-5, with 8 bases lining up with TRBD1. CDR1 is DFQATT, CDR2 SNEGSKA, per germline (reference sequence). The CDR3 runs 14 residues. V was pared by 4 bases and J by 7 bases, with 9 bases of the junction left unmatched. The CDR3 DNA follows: TGCAGTGCTACCGAAGGGACAGGCGGGCAGCCCCAGCATTTT. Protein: CSATEGTGGQPQHF.

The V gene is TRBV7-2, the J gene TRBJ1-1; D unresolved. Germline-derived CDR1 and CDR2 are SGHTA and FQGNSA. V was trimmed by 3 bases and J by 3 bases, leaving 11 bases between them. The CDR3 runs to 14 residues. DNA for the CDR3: TGTGCCAGCAGCTTTCCCGTCCGGGACACTGAAGCTTTCTTT. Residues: CASSFPVRDTEAFF.

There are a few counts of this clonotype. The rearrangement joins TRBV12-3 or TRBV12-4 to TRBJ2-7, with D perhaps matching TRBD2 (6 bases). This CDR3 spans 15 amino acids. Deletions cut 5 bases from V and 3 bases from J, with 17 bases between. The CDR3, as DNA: TGTGCCAGCAGTCCAAGCGTAGGAGGGTACTACGAGCAGTACTTC. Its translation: CASSPSVGGYYEQYF.

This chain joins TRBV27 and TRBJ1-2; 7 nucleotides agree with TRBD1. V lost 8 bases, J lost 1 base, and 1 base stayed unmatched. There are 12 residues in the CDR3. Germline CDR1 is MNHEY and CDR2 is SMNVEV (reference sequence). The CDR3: CASWDSNYGYTF. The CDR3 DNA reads TGTGCCAGCTGGGACAGTAACTATGGCTACACCTTC.

The CDR3 DNA is TGTGCCAGCAGCCGAGACAGGGGGCCTGAAAAACTGTTTTTT. Translated: CASSRDRGPEKLFF. This rearrangement joins TRBV7-9 to TRBJ1-4; 10 nucleotides align to TRBD1. This CDR3 has 14 residues. Germline V CDR1 and CDR2: SEHNR, FQNEAQ (reference sequence). V trimming: 5 bases; J trimming: 7 bases; junction bases outside the gene matches: 4. The full variable domain, rest sourced from reference TRBV7-9 and TRBJ1-4, is DTGVSQNPRHKITKRGQNVTFRCDPISEHNRLYWYRQTLGQGPEFLTYFQNEAQLEKSRLLSDRFSAERPKGSFSTLEIQRTEQGDSAMYLCASSRDRGPEKLFFGSGTQLSVL.

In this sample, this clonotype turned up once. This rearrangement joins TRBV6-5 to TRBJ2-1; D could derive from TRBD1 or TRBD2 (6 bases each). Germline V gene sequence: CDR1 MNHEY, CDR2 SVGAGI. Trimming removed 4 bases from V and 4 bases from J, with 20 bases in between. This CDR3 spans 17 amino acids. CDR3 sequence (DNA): TGTGCCAGCAGTTTACGCTCTCGACAGGCGGGATACAATGAGCAGTTCTTC. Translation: CASSLRSRQAGYNEQFF.

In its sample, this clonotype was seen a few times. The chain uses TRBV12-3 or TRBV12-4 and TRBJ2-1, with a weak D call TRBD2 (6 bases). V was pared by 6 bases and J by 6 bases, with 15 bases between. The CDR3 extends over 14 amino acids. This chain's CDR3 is CASRKGLDPNEQFF. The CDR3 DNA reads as TGTGCCAGCAGAAAGGGACTGGACCCCAATGAGCAGTTCTTC.

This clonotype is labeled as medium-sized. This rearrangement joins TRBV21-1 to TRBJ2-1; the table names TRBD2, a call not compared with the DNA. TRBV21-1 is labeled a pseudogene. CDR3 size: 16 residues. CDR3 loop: CASSRISGDSYNEQFF. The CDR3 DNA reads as TGTGCCAGCAGCAGAATCAGCGGGGACTCCTACAATGAGCAGTTCTTC.

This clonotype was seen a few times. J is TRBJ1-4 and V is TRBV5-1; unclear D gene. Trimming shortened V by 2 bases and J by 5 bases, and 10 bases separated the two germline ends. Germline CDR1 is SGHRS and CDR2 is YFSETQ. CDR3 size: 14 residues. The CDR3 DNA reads TGCGCCAGCAGCTTAAGGACTGCGAATGAAAAACTGTTTTTT. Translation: CASSLRTANEKLFF. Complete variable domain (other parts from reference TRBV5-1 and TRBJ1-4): KAGVTQTPRYLIKTRGQQVTLSCSPISGHRSVSWYQQTPGQGLQFLFEYFSETQRNKGNFPGRFSGRQFSNSRSEMNVSTLELGDSALYLCASSLRTANEKLFFGSGTQLSVL.

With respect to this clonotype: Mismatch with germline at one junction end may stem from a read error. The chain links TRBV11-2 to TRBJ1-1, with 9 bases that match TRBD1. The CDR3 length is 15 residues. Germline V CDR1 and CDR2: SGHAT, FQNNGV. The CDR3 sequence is CASRRTGADATEAFF. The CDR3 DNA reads TGTGCCAGCAGACGGACAGGGGCCGATGCCACTGAAGCCTTCTTT.

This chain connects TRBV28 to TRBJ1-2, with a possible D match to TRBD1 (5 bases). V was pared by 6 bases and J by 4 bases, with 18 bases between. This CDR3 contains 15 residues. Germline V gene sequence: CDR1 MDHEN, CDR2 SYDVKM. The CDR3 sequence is CASRSTRDGPYGYTF. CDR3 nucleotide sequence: TGTGCCAGCAGATCGACGAGGGACGGCCCCTATGGCTACACCTTC.

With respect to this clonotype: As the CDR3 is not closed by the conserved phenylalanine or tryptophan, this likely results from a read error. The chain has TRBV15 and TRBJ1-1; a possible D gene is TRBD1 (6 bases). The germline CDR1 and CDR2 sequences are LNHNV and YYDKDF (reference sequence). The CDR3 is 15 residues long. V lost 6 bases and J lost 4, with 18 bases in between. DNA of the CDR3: TGTGCCACCAGGCACTACGTACGGGGGCCCACTGAAGCTTTCTCT. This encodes CATRHYVRGPTEAFS.

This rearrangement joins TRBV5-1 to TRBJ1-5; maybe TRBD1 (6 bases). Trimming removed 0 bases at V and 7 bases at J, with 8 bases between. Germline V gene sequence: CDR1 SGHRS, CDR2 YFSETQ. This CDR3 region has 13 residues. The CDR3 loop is CASSLDRDQPQHF. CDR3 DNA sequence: TGCGCCAGCAGCTTGGACAGGGACCAGCCCCAGCATTTT.

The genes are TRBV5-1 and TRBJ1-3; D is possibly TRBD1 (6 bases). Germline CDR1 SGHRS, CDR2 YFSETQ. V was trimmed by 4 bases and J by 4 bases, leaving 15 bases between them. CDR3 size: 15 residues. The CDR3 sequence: CASSTTGNGGNTIYF. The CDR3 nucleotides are TGCGCCAGCAGCACTACAGGGAATGGCGGAAACACCATATATTTT.

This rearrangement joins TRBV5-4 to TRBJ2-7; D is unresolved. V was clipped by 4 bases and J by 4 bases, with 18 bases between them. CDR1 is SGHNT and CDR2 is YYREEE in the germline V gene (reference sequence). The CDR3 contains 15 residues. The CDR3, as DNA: TGTGCCAGCAGCCAAGCAATGGACCTAGGGTACGAGCAGTACTTC. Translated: CASSQAMDLGYEQYF.

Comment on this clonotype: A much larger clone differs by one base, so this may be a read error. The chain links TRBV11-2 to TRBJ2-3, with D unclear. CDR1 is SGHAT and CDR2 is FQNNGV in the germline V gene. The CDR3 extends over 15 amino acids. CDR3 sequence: CVSSLLAQVADTQYF. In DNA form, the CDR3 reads TGTGTCAGCAGCTTACTGGCTCAGGTCGCAGATACGCAGTATTTT. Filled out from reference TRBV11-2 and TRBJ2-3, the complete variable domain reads EAGVAQSPRYKIIEKRQSVAFWCNPISGHATLYWYQQILGQGPKLLIQFQNNGVVDDSQLPKDRFSAERLKGVDSTLKIQPAKLEDSAVYLCVSSLLAQVADTQYFGPGTRLTVL.

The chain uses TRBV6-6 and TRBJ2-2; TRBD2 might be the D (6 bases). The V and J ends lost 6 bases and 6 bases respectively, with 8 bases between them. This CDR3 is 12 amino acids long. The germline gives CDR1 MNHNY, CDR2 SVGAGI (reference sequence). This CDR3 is CASSWGAGELFF. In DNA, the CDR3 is TGTGCCAGCAGCTGGGGGGCCGGGGAGCTGTTTTTT.